This entry describes one TCR beta chain. The antigen is unknown. The sample contains more than one DNA sequence encoding this CDR3. The protocol was immunoSEQ multiplex PCR, while the TCRdb copy is restricted to in-frame clones and leaves out a portion. Of some 110,000 clones listed, approximately 90% were seen once; the top ten hold approximately 0.18%. These data originate in a study of graft-versus-host responses after intestinal transplantation. Germline CDR1 SNHLY, CDR2 FYNNEI. CDR3 length equals 15 residues. The V and J ends lost 1 base and 6 bases, in that order; junction bases with no gene match: 2. Notes on the study in general: Circulating GvH clone levels at their peak were associated with HvG declines (early post-transplant).

V gene TRBV2 combines with J gene TRBJ2-1, with 11 bases identical to TRBD2. The sequence came from a human donor who received an intestinal transplant. Material: unstimulated CD4+ T cells sorted from spleen or lymph node cells, obtained before intestinal transplant. The DNA for the CDR3 is TGTGCCAGCAGTGAAGGGCTAGCGGGGGGCAATGAGCAGTTCTTC. Translation gives CASSEGLAGGNEQFF.